This note documents a single TCR beta chain sequence. What it binds is unknown. This entry belongs to a study of shared clonotypes between healthy human individuals. Measured with immunoSEQ multiplex PCR; TCRdb has only the in-frame clones, and not every one. The sample consists of 2 million to 2.5 million clones, under 97% of them appearing once. Regarding the study as a whole: It was observed that 5% to 6.5% of naive CD4 clonotypes were shared across a handful of donors.

The V gene end was trimmed by 5 bases and the J gene end by 3 bases; junction bases not matched to a gene: 18. The CDR3 runs to 18 residues. The germline V gene has CDR1 SEHNR and CDR2 FQNEAQ (reference sequence). The chain joins TRBV7-9 to TRBJ2-7; 8 bases are shared with TRBD1. Sequenced input: naive CD4+ T cells sorted from blood. Subset meaning: CD45RA+ positively selected. The sequence was collected from a man between 18 and 29 years old in good health. The CDR3 sequence is CASSPKVVLGQAYYEQYF. CDR3 sequence (DNA): TGTGCCAGCAGCCCGAAGGTGGTGCTGGGACAGGCATACTACGAGCAGTACTTC.